This T cell receptor (beta chain) was sequenced in a study of blood T cell repertoires in COVID-19. The CDR3 has 16 amino acids. Trimming removed 0 bases from V and 6 bases from J; junction bases left unmatched: 3. Germline V gene lookup returns CDR1 SGDLS and CDR2 YYNGEE. The table came from immunoSEQ multiplex PCR; TCRdb's copy has only in-frame clones and leaves some out. The sample holds around 230,000 clones, 82% seen once. This sequence originates from a woman aged 60-75 years with active or convalescent COVID-19. The rearrangement joins TRBV9 to TRBJ2-2, with 12 bases that match TRBD2. The sample comprised peripheral blood. The CDR3 sequence is CASSVVASGGAGELFF. The CDR3 nucleotides read TGTGCCAGCAGCGTAGTGGCTAGCGGGGGGGCCGGGGAGCTGTTTTTT.